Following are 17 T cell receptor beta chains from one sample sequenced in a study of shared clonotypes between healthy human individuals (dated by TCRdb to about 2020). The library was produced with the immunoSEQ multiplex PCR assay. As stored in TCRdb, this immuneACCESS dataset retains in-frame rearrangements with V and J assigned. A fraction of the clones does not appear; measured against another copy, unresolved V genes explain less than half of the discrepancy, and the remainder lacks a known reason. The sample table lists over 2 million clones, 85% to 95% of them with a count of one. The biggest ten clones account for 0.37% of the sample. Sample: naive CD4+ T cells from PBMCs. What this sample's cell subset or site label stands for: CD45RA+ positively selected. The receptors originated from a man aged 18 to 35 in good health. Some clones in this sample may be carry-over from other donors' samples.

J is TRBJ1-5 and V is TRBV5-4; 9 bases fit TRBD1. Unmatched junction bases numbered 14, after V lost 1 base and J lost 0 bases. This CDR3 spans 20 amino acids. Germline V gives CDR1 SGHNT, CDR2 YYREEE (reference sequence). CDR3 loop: CASSLLPRQGGLYSNQPQHF. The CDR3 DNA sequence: TGTGCCAGCAGCTTGTTACCCCGACAGGGGGGTCTTTATAGCAATCAGCCCCAGCATTTT.

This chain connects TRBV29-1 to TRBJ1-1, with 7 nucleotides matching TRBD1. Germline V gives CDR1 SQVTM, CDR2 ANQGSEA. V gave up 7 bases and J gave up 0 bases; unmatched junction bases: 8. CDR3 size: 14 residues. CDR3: CSAPRGQMNTEAFF. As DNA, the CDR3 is TGCAGCGCACCTCGGGGACAGATGAACACTGAAGCTTTCTTT.

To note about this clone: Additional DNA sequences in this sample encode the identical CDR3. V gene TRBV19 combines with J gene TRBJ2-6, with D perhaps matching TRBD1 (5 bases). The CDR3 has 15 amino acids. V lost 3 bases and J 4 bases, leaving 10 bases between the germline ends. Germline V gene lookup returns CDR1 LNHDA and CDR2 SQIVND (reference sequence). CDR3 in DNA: TGTGCCAGTAGTATCGTGGGGCTCGGGGCCAACGTCCTGACTTTC. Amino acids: CASSIVGLGANVLTF.

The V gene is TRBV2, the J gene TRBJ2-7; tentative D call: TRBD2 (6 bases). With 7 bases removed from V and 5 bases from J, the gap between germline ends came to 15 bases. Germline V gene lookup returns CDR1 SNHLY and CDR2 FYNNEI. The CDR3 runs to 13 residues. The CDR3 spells CASTRERTDEQYF. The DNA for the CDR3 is TGTGCCAGCACCCGGGAGCGAACTGACGAGCAGTACTTC.

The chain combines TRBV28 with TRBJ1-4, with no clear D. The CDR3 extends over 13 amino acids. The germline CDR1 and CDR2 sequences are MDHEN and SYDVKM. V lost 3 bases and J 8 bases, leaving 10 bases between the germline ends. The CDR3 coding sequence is TGTGCCAGCAGTTTCCCCCTACGGGAAAAACTGTTTTTT. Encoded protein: CASSFPLREKLFF.

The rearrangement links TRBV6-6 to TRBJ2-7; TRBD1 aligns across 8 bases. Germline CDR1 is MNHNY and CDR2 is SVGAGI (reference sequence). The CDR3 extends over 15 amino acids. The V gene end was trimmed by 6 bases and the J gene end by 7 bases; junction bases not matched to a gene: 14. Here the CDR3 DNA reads TGTGCCAGCAGAAAAGAACAGGGGGGTCTGAAGGAGCAGTACTTC. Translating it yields CASRKEQGGLKEQYF.

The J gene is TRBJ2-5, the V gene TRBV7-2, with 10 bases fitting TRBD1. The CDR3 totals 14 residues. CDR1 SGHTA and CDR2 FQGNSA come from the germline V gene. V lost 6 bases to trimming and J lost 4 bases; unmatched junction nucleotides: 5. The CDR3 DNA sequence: TGTGCCAGCAGTCGACAGGGGGCAGGAGAGACCCAGTACTTC. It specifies CASSRQGAGETQYF.

The CDR3: CASSADGGRGLETQYF. The DNA of the CDR3 is TGTGCCAGCAGTGCGGACGGCGGGCGAGGACTGGAGACCCAGTACTTC. V is TRBV28 and J is TRBJ2-5; possible D gene TRBD2, 5 bases. There are 16 residues in the CDR3. The V end lost 5 bases, the J end lost 5 bases, and 21 bases lay between the germline ends. CDR1 and CDR2 (germline): MDHEN, SYDVKM.

This CDR3 reads CASSRFPATNEKLFF. The CDR3 coding sequence is TGTGCCAGCAGCCGATTCCCCGCAACTAATGAAAAACTGTTTTTT. The chain uses TRBV5-5 and TRBJ1-4, with D unresolved. The CDR3 spans 15 residues. From germline, CDR1 is SGHKS and CDR2 YYEKEE (reference sequence). The ends were cut back, 4 bases at V and 0 bases at J, with 10 bases in the middle.

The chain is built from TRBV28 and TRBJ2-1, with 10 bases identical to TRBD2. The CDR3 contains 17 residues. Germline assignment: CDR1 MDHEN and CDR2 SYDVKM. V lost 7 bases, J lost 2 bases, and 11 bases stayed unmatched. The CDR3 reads CASTLGHSGGPYNEQFF. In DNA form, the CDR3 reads TGTGCCAGCACCCTTGGGCATAGCGGGGGGCCCTACAATGAGCAGTTCTTC. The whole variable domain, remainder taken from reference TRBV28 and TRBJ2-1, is DVKVTQSSRYLVKRTGEKVFLECVQDMDHENMFWYRQDPGLGLRLIYFSYDVKMKEKGDIPEGYSVSREKKERFSLILESASTNQTSMYLCASTLGHSGGPYNEQFFGPGTRLTVL.

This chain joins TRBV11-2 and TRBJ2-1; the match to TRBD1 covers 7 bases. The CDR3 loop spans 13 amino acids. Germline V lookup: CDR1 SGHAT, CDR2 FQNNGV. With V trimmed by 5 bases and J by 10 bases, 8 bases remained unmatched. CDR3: CASSDSTGDEQFF. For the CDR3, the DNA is TGTGCCAGCAGCGACTCCACAGGGGACGAGCAGTTCTTC.

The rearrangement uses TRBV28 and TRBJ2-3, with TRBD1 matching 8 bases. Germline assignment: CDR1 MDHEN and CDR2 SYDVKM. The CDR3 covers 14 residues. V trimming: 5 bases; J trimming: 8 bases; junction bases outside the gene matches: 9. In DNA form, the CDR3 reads TGTGCCAGCAGTGCGACAGGGGATGGCCGTACGCAGTATTTT. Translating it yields CASSATGDGRTQYF.

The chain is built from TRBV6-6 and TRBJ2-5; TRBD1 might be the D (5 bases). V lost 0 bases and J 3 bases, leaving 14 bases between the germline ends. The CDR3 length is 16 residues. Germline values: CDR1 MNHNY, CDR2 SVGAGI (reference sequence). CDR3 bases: TGTGCCAGCAGTTACTCATCGGTAAAGGGGAAAGAGACCCAGTACTTC. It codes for CASSYSSVKGKETQYF.

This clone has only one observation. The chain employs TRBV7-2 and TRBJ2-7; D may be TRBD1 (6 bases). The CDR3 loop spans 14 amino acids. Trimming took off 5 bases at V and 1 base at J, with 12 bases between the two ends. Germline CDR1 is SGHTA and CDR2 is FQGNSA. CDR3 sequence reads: CASSVGTPSYEQYF. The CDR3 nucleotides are TGTGCCAGCAGCGTCGGGACACCATCCTACGAGCAGTACTTC. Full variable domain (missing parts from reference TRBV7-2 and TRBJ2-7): GAGVSQSPSNKVTEKGKDVELRCDPISGHTALYWYRQSLGQGLEFLIYFQGNSAPDKSGLPSDRFSAERTGGSVSTLTIQRTQQEDSAVYLCASSVGTPSYEQYFGPGTRLTVT.

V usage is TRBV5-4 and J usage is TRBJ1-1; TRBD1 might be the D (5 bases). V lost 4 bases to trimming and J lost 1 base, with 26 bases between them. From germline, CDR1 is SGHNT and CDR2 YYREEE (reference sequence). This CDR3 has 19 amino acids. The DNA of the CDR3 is TGTGCCAGCAGCCCCCTATACGGCGGGGCCGAAAAGGAGAACACTGAAGCTTTCTTT. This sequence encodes CASSPLYGGAEKENTEAFF.

The CDR3 DNA sequence: TGTGCCAGCAGTTTGGGCTCCTATAATTCACCCCTCCACTTT. This codes for CASSLGSYNSPLHF. This rearrangement joins TRBV6-6 to TRBJ1-6; D gene ambiguous. The length of the CDR3 is 14 residues. Germline loops: CDR1 MNHNY, CDR2 SVGAGI (reference sequence). V was cut by 4 bases and J by 0 bases, with 4 bases left in between.

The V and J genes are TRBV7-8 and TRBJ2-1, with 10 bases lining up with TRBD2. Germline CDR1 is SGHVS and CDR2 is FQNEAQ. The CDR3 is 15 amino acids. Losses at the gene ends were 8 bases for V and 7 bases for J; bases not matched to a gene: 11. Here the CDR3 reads CASREREGPLNEQFF. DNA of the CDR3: TGTGCCAGCCGAGAGCGGGAGGGCCCTTTAAATGAGCAGTTCTTC.